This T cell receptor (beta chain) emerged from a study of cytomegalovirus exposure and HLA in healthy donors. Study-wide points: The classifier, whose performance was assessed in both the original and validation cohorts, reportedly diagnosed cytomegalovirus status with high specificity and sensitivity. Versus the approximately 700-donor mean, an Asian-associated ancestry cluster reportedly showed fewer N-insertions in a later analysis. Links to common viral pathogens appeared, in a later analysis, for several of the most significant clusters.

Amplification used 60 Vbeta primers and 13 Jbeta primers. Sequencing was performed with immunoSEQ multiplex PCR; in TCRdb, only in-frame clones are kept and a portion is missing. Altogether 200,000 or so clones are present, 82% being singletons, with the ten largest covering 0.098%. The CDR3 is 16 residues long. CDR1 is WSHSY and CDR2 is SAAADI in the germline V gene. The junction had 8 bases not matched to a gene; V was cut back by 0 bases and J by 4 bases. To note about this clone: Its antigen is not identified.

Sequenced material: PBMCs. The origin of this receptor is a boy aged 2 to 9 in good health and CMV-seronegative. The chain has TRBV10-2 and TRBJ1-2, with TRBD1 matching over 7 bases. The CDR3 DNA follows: TGCGCCAGCAGTGAGTCACGACAGGGATGGGGCTATGGCTACACCTTC. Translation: CASSESRQGWGYGYTF.